This TCR beta chain is from a study of T cell responses to AZD1222 COVID-19 vaccine. General study results and limits: Regions 160-218 and 743-854 dominated among vaccine-associated CD4 TCRs spanning spike.

TCRdb's copy holds only in-frame clones and misses some; the assay was immunoSEQ multiplex PCR. The sample has 150,000 to 160,000 clones; about 87% are singletons. The CDR3 loop spans 17 amino acids. The trim removed 0 bases at V and 1 base at J, leaving 6 bases unmatched. Germline V gene sequence: CDR1 SGDLS, CDR2 YYNGEE. On this clone itself: What it binds is not known.

The clonotype originates from an adult who received the AZD1222 COVID-19 vaccine. The chain joins TRBV9 to TRBJ1-4; 7 nucleotides align to TRBD1. The material sequenced was peripheral blood, taken 28 days after the second AZD1222 dose. CDR3 bases: TGTGCCAGCAGCGTAGGCCCCTACAGGGGAACTAATGAAAAACTGTTTTTT. Its protein is CASSVGPYRGTNEKLFF.